This T cell receptor beta chain was recorded in a study of regulatory T cells in long-lasting Graves disease. Study outcomes and limitations: Favored gene segments in persistent disease were TRBV28, TRBJ1-2 and TRBJ2-5.

Researchers made TCR beta libraries by using iRepertoire HTBI primers and running Arm-PCR on CDR3 regions. MiXCR, run by TCRdb on the multiplex PCR reads, gives a single entry per CDR3 protein. Of some 230,000 distinct CDR3 sequences in the sample, 15% to 20% were seen once. Specified time point: newly diagnosed GD, antithyroid drugs for less than 3 months. With RNA extracted from PBMCs as input, the TCR library was made. Staff drew around 10 milliliters of peripheral blood into EDTA tubes. Note on this clonotype: Its target is unknown. A much bigger clone sits one base away, suggesting this may be a read error.

This CDR3 is built from 14 residues. Germline loops: CDR1 MNHEY, CDR2 SVGEGT. V gene TRBV6-2 or TRBV6-3 combines with J gene TRBJ2-1; D assignment may be TRBD1 or TRBD2 (6 bases each). The sequence came from a female donor with Graves disease. Sequenced material: peripheral blood mononuclear cells (PBMCs), taken at new diagnosis, from a patient treated with antithyroid drugs. The DNA of the CDR3 is TGTGCCAGCACCAAGACTACGGAGGGACATGAGCGGTTCTTC. It encodes CASTKTTEGHERFF.